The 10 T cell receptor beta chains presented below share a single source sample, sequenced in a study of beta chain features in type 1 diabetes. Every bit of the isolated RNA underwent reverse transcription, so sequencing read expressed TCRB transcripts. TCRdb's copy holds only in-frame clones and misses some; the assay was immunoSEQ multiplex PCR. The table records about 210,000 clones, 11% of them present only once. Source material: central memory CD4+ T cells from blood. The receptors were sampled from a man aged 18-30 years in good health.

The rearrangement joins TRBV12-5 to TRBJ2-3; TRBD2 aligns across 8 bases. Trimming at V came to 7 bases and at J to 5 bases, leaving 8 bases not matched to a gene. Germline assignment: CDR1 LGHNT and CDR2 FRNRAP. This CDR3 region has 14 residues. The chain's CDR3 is CASAVGGAEDTQYF. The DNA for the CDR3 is TGTGCTAGTGCCGTCGGGGGGGCTGAAGATACGCAGTATTTT.

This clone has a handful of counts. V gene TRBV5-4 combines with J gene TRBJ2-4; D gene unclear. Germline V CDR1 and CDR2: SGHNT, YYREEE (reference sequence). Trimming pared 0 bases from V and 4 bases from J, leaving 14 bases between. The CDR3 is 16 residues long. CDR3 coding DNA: TGTGCCAGCAGCTTGGTAGTGGGGTTACTTAAAAACATTCAGTACTTC. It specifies CASSLVVGLLKNIQYF. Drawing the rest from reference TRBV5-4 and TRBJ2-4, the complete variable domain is ETGVTQSPTHLIKTRGQQVTLRCSSQSGHNTVSWYQQALGQGPQFIFQYYREEENGRGNFPPRFSGLQFPNYSSELNVNALELDDSALYLCASSLVVGLLKNIQYFGAGTRLSVL.

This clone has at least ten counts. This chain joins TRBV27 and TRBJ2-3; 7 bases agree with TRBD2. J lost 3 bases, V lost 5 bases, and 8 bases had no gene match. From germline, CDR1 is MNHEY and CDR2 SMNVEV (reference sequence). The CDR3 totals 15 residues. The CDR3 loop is CASSLRGSRTDTQYF. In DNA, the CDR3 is TGTGCCAGCAGTCTTCGCGGGAGCCGAACAGATACGCAGTATTTT.

In DNA form, the CDR3 reads TGTGCCAGCAGCAAAGTAGGTGACAGGGGATACAATCAGCCCCAGCATTTT. Translating gives CASSKVGDRGYNQPQHF. The chain links TRBV21-1 to TRBJ1-5; TRBD1, the table's D call, was not compared with the DNA. TRBV21-1 is deemed a pseudogene. The CDR3 has 17 amino acids.

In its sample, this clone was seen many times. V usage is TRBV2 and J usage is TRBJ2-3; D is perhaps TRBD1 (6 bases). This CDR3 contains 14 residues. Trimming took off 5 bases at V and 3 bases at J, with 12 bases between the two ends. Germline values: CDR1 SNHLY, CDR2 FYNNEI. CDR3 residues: CASSQDSSTDTQYF. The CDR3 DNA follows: TGTGCCAGCAGTCAGGACAGCAGTACAGATACGCAGTATTTT.

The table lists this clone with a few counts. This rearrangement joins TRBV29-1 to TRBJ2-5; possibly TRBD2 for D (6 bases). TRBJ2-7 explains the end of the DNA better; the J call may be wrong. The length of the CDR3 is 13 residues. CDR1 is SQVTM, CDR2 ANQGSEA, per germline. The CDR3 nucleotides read TGCAGCGTTGAGGGTAGACGGGGGTACGAGCAGTACTTC. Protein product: CSVEGRRGYEQYF.

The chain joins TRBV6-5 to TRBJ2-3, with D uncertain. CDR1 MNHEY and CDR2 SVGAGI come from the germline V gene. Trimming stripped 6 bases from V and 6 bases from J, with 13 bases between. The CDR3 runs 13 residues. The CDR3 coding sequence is TGTGCCAGCAGGGGCCCAAACAGTGATACGCAGTATTTT. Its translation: CASRGPNSDTQYF.

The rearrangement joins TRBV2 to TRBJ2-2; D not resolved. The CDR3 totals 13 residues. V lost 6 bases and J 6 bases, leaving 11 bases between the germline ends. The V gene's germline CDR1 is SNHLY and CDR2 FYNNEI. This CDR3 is CASSPSPSGELFF. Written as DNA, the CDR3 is TGTGCCAGCAGCCCTTCCCCCTCCGGGGAGCTGTTTTTT.

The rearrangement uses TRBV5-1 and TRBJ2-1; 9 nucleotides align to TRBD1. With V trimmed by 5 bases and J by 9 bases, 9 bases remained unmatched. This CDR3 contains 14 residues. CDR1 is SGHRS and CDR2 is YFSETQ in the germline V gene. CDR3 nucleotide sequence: TGCGCCAGCAGGACCGGGACAGGGTCCGGTGAGCAGTTCTTC. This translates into CASRTGTGSGEQFF.

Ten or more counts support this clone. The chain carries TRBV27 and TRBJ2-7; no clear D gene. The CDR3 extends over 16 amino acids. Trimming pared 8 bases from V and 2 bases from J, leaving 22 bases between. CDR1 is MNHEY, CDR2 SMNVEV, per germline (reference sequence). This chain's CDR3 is CASRLPLGSATYEQYF. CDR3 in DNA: TGTGCCAGCCGCCTTCCTTTGGGCAGCGCGACCTACGAGCAGTACTTC.